This TCR beta chain was observed in a study of cytomegalovirus exposure and HLA in healthy donors. The sample holds a few counts of this clone. Its specificity is unknown. Study findings and constraints: The study designated some 180 TCR beta chains cytomegalovirus-associated. In a later analysis, an Asian-associated ancestry cluster reportedly showed fewer N-insertions than the approximately 700-donor mean.

The PCR ran on 60 Vbeta and 13 Jbeta primers. The method was immunoSEQ multiplex PCR; TCRdb's version includes in-frame clones alone and lacks a portion of them. The sample carries about 200,000 clones, around three quarters recorded once. Regarding donors, all were healthy bone marrow donors. The TCR originated in a woman aged 25 to 39 in good health and CMV-seronegative. The sequencing sample was made of PBMCs.

The CDR3, as DNA: TGCGCCAGCAGCTCTTTAGCGGGGTCCACCTACGAGCAGTACTTC. Protein: CASSSLAGSTYEQYF. The chain combines TRBV5-1 with TRBJ2-7; 8 bases are shared with TRBD2. V shed 3 bases and J 2 bases; nucleotides not matched to a gene: 7. Germline values: CDR1 SGHRS, CDR2 YFSETQ. CDR3 length: 15 residues.